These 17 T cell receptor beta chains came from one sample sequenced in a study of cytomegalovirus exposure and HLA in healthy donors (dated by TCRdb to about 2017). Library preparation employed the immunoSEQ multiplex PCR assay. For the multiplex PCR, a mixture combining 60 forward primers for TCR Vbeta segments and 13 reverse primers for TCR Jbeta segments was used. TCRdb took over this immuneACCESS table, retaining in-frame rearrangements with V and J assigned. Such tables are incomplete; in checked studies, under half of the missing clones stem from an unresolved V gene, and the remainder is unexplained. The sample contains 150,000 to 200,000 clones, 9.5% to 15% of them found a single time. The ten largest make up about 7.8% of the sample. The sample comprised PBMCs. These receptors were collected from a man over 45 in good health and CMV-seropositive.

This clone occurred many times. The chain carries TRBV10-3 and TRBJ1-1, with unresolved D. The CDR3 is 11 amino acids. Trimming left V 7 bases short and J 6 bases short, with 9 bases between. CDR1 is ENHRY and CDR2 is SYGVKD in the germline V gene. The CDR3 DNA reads TGTGCCATCACCTCGGAGGCTGAAGCTTTCTTT. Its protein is CAITSEAEAFF.

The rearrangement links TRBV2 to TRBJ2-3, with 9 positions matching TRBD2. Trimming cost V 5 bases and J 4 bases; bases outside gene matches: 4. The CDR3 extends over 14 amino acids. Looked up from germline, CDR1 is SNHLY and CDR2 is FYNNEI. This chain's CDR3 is CASSWRGGSDTQYF. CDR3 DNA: TGTGCCAGCAGTTGGCGGGGGGGATCAGATACGCAGTATTTT.

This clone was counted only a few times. This chain's CDR3 is CASSWSADTQYF. The CDR3 coding sequence is TGTGCCAGCAGTTGGAGCGCGGATACGCAGTATTTT. V gene TRBV7-2 combines with J gene TRBJ2-3; D unresolved. Germline V gene lookup returns CDR1 SGHTA and CDR2 FQGNSA. Trimming pared 6 bases from V and 6 bases from J, leaving 10 bases between. CDR3 size: 12 residues.

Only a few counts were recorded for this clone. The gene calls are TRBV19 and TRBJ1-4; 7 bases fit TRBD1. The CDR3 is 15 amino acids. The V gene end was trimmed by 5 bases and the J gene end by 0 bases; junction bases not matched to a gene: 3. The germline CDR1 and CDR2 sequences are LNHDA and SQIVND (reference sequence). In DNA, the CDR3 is TGTGCCAGTAGTGCAGGGACAGCAACTAATGAAAAACTGTTTTTT. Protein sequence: CASSAGTATNEKLFF.

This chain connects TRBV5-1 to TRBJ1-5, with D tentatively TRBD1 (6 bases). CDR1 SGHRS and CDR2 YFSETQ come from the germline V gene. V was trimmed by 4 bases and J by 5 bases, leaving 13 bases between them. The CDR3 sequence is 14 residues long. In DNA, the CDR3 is TGCGCCAGCAGCACCGGGACACCGGATCAGCCCCAGCATTTT. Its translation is CASSTGTPDQPQHF.

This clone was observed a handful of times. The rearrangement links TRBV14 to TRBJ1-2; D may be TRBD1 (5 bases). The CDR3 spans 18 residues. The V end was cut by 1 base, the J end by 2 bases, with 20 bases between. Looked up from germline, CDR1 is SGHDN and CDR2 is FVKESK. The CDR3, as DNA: TGTGCCAGCAGCCAAGTAAGGAGGGGCTCTACAAAGAACTATGGCTACACCTTC. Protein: CASSQVRRGSTKNYGYTF.

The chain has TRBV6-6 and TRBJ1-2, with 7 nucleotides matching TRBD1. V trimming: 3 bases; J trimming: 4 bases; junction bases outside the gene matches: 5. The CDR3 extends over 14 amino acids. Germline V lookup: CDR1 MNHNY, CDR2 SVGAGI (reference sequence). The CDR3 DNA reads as TGTGCCAGCAGTTATCGACAGGGAGGCTATGGCTACACCTTC. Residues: CASSYRQGGYGYTF.

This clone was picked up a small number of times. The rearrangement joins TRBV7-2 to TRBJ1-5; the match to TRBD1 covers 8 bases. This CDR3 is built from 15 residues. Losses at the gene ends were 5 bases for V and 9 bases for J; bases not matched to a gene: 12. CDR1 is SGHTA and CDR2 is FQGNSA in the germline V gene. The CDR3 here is CASSGAPGQVRPQHF. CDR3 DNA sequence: TGTGCCAGCAGCGGAGCTCCGGGACAGGTGAGGCCCCAGCATTTT.

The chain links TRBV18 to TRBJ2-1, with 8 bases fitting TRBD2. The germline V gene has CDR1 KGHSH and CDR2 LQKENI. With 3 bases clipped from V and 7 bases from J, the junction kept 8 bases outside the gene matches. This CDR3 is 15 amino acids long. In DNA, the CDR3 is TGTGCCAGCTCACCGCCGGGGGGGCTCATAAATGAGCAGTTCTTC. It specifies CASSPPGGLINEQFF.

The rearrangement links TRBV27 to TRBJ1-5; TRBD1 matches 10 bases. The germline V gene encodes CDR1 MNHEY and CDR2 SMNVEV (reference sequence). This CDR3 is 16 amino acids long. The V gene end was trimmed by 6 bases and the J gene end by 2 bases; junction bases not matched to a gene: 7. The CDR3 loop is CASRDRGRGGNQPQHF. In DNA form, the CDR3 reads TGTGCCAGCAGAGACAGGGGGCGCGGGGGCAATCAGCCCCAGCATTTT.

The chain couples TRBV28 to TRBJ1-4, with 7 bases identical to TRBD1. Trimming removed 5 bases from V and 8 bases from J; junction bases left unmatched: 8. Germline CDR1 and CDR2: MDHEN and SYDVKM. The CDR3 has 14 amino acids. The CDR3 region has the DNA TGTGCCAGCAGTAATACAGGGGAGTGGGAAAAACTGTTTTTT. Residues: CASSNTGEWEKLFF.

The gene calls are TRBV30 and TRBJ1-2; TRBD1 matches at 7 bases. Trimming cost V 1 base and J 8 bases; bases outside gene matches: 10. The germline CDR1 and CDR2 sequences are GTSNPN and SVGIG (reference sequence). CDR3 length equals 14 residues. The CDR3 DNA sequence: TGTGCCTGGAGTGGTACAGGGGTATCGGGAGGCTACACCTTC. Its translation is CAWSGTGVSGGYTF. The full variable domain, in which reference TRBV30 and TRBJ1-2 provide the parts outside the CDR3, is SQTIHQWPATLVQPVGSPLSLECTVEGTSNPNLYWYRQAAGRGLQLLFYSVGIGQISSEVPQNLSASRPQDRQFILSSKKLLLSDSGFYLCAWSGTGVSGGYTFGSGTRLTVV.

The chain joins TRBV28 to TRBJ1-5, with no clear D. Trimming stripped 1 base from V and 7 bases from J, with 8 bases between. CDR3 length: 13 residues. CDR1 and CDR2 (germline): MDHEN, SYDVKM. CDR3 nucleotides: TGTGCCAGCAGTTTATCCTCTATCCAGCCCCAGCATTTT. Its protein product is CASSLSSIQPQHF. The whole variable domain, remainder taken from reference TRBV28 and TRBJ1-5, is DVKVTQSSRYLVKRTGEKVFLECVQDMDHENMFWYRQDPGLGLRLIYFSYDVKMKEKGDIPEGYSVSREKKERFSLILESASTNQTSMYLCASSLSSIQPQHFGDGTRLSIL.

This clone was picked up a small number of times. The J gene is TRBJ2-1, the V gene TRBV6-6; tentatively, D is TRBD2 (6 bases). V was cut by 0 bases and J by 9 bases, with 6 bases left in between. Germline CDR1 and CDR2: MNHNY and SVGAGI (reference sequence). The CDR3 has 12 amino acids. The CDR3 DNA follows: TGTGCCAGCAGTTACTCGGGGGGTGAGCAGTTCTTC. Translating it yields CASSYSGGEQFF.

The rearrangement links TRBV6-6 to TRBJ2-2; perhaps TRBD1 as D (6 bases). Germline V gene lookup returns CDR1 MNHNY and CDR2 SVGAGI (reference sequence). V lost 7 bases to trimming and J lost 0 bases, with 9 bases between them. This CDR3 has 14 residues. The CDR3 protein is CASTYRANTGELFF. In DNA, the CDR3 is TGTGCCAGCACCTACAGGGCGAACACCGGGGAGCTGTTTTTT.

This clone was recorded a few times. CDR3 DNA: TGTGCCAGCAGCTTAGGAGCTGGGACAGGGCATGAGCAGTTCTTC. Its protein product is CASSLGAGTGHEQFF. The chain couples TRBV11-3 to TRBJ2-1; 9 bases map to TRBD1. In germline, CDR1 is SGHNT, CDR2 YENEEA. V trimming: 1 base; J trimming: 8 bases; junction bases outside the gene matches: 6. The CDR3 covers 15 residues.

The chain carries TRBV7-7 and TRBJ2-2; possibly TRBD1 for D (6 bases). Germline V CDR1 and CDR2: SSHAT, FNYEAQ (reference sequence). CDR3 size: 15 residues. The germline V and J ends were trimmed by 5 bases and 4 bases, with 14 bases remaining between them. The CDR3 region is CASSHSGQRTGELFF. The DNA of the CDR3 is TGTGCCAGCAGCCACAGTGGACAGCGCACCGGGGAGCTGTTTTTT.